This T cell receptor beta chain stems from a study of blood T cell repertoires in COVID-19. This table comes from immunoSEQ multiplex PCR, and its TCRdb copy is limited to in-frame clones, with some not included. The sample holds 200,000 to 300,000 clones, roughly 76% seen once. The sample comprised peripheral blood. This receptor was identified in a woman older than 75 with COVID-19, enrolled during active disease.

The CDR3, as DNA: TGTGCCAGCAGCTCCGAGGTAGCGGGAGTCTACGAGCAGTACTTC. This codes for CASSSEVAGVYEQYF. The rearrangement links TRBV28 to TRBJ2-7; 9 nucleotides align to TRBD2. Germline CDR1 is MDHEN and CDR2 is SYDVKM. V lost 6 bases to trimming and J lost 3 bases; unmatched junction nucleotides: 9. The CDR3 extends over 15 amino acids.